This is a list of T cell receptor beta chains from one sample in a study of shared clonotypes between healthy human individuals. The table came from immunoSEQ multiplex PCR; TCRdb's copy has only in-frame clones and leaves some out. The table has around 1.4 million clones, around 98.5% seen once. Source material: naive CD4+ T cells sorted from blood. These receptors all stem from a man aged 25 to 40 in good health. CDR3s leave out the opening cysteine and the closing phenylalanine or tryptophan. Fields, in order: CDR3 length, V gene, CDR3 protein.

CDR3 length: 10
V gene: TRBV28
CDR3 protein: ASSFPARTQY

CDR3 length: 11
V gene: TRBV21-1
CDR3 protein: APRGRNSYEQY

CDR3 length: 15
V gene: TRBV14
CDR3 protein: ASSLRDRGGNTDTQY

CDR3 length: 12
V gene: TRBV11-1
CDR3 protein: ASSWTSGTDTQY

CDR3 length: 13
V gene: TRBV28
CDR3 protein: ASKNLDRELFGYT

CDR3 length: 14
V gene: TRBV5-1
CDR3 protein: ASSPLLGGSNTEAF

CDR3 length: 13
V gene: TRBV25-1
CDR3 protein: ASSERRSLYYEQF

CDR3 length: 14
V gene: TRBV19
CDR3 protein: ASSRLPLDSSYEQY

CDR3 length: 14
V gene: TRBV23-1
CDR3 protein: ASSPLRQGATEKLF

CDR3 length: 14
V gene: TRBV7-6
CDR3 protein: ASSDSPRDRTGELF

CDR3 length: 11
V gene: TRBV28
CDR3 protein: ASNGGRTDTQY

CDR3 length: 12
V gene: TRBV2
CDR3 protein: ASSGVLLGETQY

CDR3 length: 15
V gene: TRBV18
CDR3 protein: ASSPTFGGLANDEQF

CDR3 length: 11
V gene: TRBV14
CDR3 protein: ASSQEVRRGYT

CDR3 length: 9
V gene: TRBV10-1
CDR3 protein: ASSEGGIEH

CDR3 length: 10
V gene: TRBV5-5
CDR3 protein: ASSLAVQGLF

CDR3 length: 13
V gene: TRBV7-8
CDR3 protein: ASSLELGSSYEQY

CDR3 length: 11
V gene: TRBV28
CDR3 protein: ASSFGFGNTIY

CDR3 length: 13
V gene: TRBV19
CDR3 protein: ASSAKRGDYNEQF

CDR3 length: 12
V gene: TRBV5-1
CDR3 protein: ASSLLGQGYEQY

CDR3 length: 9
V gene: TRBV28
CDR3 protein: ATDMNEKLF

CDR3 length: 16
V gene: TRBV7-8
CDR3 protein: ASSLVGTSGSLGETQY

CDR3 length: 9
V gene: TRBV20-1
CDR3 protein: SARDTWELF

CDR3 length: 14
V gene: TRBV19
CDR3 protein: ASSIGPGQKPYGYT

CDR3 length: 17
V gene: TRBV27
CDR3 protein: ASRPITRDDPSGANVLT

CDR3 length: 12
V gene: TRBV11-2
CDR3 protein: ASSSRLASYEQY

CDR3 length: 9
V gene: TRBV5-1
CDR3 protein: ASSRTGELF

CDR3 length: 12
V gene: TRBV5-4
CDR3 protein: ASTSSGRVNEQY

CDR3 length: 16
V gene: TRBV9
CDR3 protein: ASSVGRTRRGHTDTQY

CDR3 length: 11
V gene: TRBV6-5
CDR3 protein: ASRRGVNEKLF

CDR3 length: 12
V gene: TRBV5-1
CDR3 protein: ASSLGSGTDTQY

CDR3 length: 12
V gene: TRBV9
CDR3 protein: ASSVEGPGDTQY

CDR3 length: 15
V gene: TRBV7-2
CDR3 protein: ASTRDGLIAGVYEQY

CDR3 length: 14
V gene: TRBV9
CDR3 protein: ASSATGTSGRGGQF

CDR3 length: 14
V gene: TRBV7-2
CDR3 protein: ASSHRLDRDTGELF

CDR3 length: 10
V gene: TRBV28
CDR3 protein: ASRTNTGELF

CDR3 length: 14
V gene: TRBV10-3
CDR3 protein: AIAKAGTGAGNTIY

CDR3 length: 9
V gene: TRBV6-1
CDR3 protein: ASRGRETQY

CDR3 length: 15
V gene: TRBV25-1
CDR3 protein: ASSVDRGPQGNTEAF

CDR3 length: 11
V gene: TRBV14
CDR3 protein: ASSPLNGDTQY

CDR3 length: 12
V gene: TRBV18
CDR3 protein: ASSQSVGSEKLF

CDR3 length: 13
V gene: TRBV5-1
CDR3 protein: ASSLGGSTNEKLF

CDR3 length: 14
V gene: TRBV5-1
CDR3 protein: ASSLANLGGTNEQF

CDR3 length: 14
V gene: TRBV9
CDR3 protein: ASSSGTSASTDTQY

CDR3 length: 13
V gene: TRBV29-1
CDR3 protein: SVARQGGKAYGYT

CDR3 length: 11
V gene: TRBV6-5
CDR3 protein: ASSYSKGRGQY

CDR3 length: 11
V gene: TRBV13
CDR3 protein: ASSLRGTHEQY

CDR3 length: 13
V gene: TRBV29-1
CDR3 protein: SVGLAGVREETQY

CDR3 length: 13
V gene: TRBV13
CDR3 protein: ASSKTREKSEKLF

CDR3 length: 12
V gene: TRBV5-1
CDR3 protein: ASKRDGPSYEQY

CDR3 length: 13
V gene: TRBV7-2
CDR3 protein: ASRGGGQGENEQF

CDR3 length: 14
V gene: TRBV6-1
CDR3 protein: ASSDLSQGIREKLF

CDR3 length: 12
V gene: TRBV28
CDR3 protein: ASSAGTGLTAQH

CDR3 length: 14
V gene: TRBV27
CDR3 protein: ASSFWRGQGTDTQY

CDR3 length: 14
V gene: TRBV5-1
CDR3 protein: ASTRGVSTVSYEQY

CDR3 length: 11
V gene: TRBV2
CDR3 protein: ASSGRDREKLF

CDR3 length: 8
V gene: TRBV20-1
CDR3 protein: SASQETQY